Given below is one TCR beta chain in context. Its antigen target is currently unknown. No base-level quality is on record; no much larger clone is a single base apart. The same CDR3 is also encoded by other DNA sequences in this sample. The data belong to a study of shared clonotypes between healthy human individuals (TCRdb year 2020). About the full investigation: The cohort comprised a couple of women and three men aged 18 to 49 years. Per donor, three plates each were used for CD4 naive and CD4 memory, two for CD8 naive, and one for CD8 memory. The study deeply sequenced blood TCR repertoires of about 5 healthy adults to estimate repertoire size and the extent of clonotype sharing between individuals. To increase sequencing depth and limit assay-specific biases, TCR repertoire library preparation and sequencing were carried out by different laboratories using diverse techniques. Between about 0.94 and 8.9 billion PBMCs per donor were obtained by leukapheresis.

Here is what the overall study found, with its caveats: Based on pairwise subsampling, the degree of clonotype sharing among donors was expected to be affected by sequencing depth. Compared with non-shared clonotypes, clonotypes shared by all four sorted-subset donors had higher generation probabilities. When a handful of donors were compared, the shared fraction of clonotypes was about 5.4% for naive CD4, around 3.6% for naive CD8, 2% to 2.5% for memory CD4, and around 0.37% for memory CD8. Larger estimated clonotype richness was generally found for naive subsets than for memory subsets. Even with the large sequencing depth, rarefaction of the sorted-subset datasets indicated that sequencing was incomplete. Only blood was sampled, and tissue TCR repertoires likely differ from those in blood. Because the study included a small number of donors, the genetic and exposure-history diversity represented was limited.

Using the deep immunoSEQ assay, TCR CDR3 regions were amplified from genomic DNA by multiplex PCR. For each cell subset, the extracted genomic DNA was distributed evenly across all wells of several immunoSEQ 96-well plates, and each plate served as one replicate. For sorted subsets, about 210 ng of genomic DNA, equivalent to 30,000 or so T cell genomes, went into each replicate PCR. Purified libraries were measured with a Qubit 3.0 fluorometer, size-checked on a Bioanalyzer 2100, and measured again with the KAPA Library Quantification kit. Each immunoSEQ 96-well plate was sequenced on its own single-read 150-cycle Illumina NextSeq 550 flow cell. The original methods were these. The immunoSEQ output contained only junctional sequences without quality scores, so filtering could not match that applied to full-length reads. Sequences were annotated with PyIR, a Python wrapper for IgBLAST v1.9, using IMGT germline references to assign V/J genes and CDR3. Reads were filtered out if the reads had weak V/J assignments (E-value above 1e-6), no CDR3, stop codons, out-of-frame junctions, or ambiguous translated residues. V3J clonotypes were defined as sequences sharing an identical inferred V gene, J gene, and CDR3 amino acid sequence. Percentage overlap between repertoires was calculated by dividing the number of shared unique clonotypes by the size of the smaller repertoire. Repertoire richness was assessed with RTK rarefaction, the Chao1 estimator, and Recon v2.1 estimates of unobserved clonotypes. Generation probabilities were computed with OLGA for all TCRbeta clonotypes obtained by the gDNA method from several donors. This is the immuneACCESS table as TCRdb keeps it, with only in-frame sequences that have V and J called. A part of the clones is gone; compared with another copy, unresolved V genes explain less than half, and the rest is unexplained. The V and J calls and clone size are taken from that table; D and trimming were inferred from the DNA. Recorded for this sample are 550,000 to 700,000 clones; around 78% of them occurred a single time. Under 2% of the sample is held by the ten biggest clonotypes.

The donors were healthy, HIV-negative adults with no recently reported acute infections or vaccinations. Only Caucasian adults living in Nashville, Tennessee, USA were represented among the donors. CD4+ T cells were enriched by magnetic negative selection, after which naive cells were positively selected on CD45RA and the negative fraction was taken as the memory subset. After blood collection by leukapheresis, PBMCs were isolated using Ficoll-Histopaque density gradient centrifugation and then cryopreserved in the vapor phase of liquid nitrogen. Analytical flow cytometry was used to check the purity and quantity of each magnetically sorted T cell population. Genomic DNA was isolated from every sorted fraction and measured by UV absorbance on a Nanodrop 2000c. The sequence was collected from a woman aged 25-40 years in good health. The sample taken for sequencing was memory CD4+ T cells sorted from blood. The cell subset or site label here, explained by the study, means: CD45RA-negative fraction.

The CDR3 is CASSAVYEQYF. The DNA sequence is TGTGCCAGCAGTGCGGTCTACGAGCAGTACTTC. This sequence uses TRBV2 and TRBJ2-7; the D gene is not confidently resolved. CDR3 length: 11 amino acids, cysteine to phenylalanine. The entry retains the CDR3 DNA only, 33 bases that are in frame from base 1. CDR1 and CDR2 were assigned from the germline V gene as SNHLY and FYNNEI. Trimming takes 4 bases from V and 3 bases from J, and the germline ends sit 4 bases apart.